These 16 T cell receptor beta chains were all obtained from the same sample, sequenced in a study of blood T cell repertoires in COVID-19. TCRdb keeps only in-frame clones here, not all; method: immunoSEQ multiplex PCR. The repertoire includes some 250,000 clones, around 88% of them detected once, and 2.5% to 3.5% sits in the top ten. Specimen: peripheral blood. All receptors come from a young woman who had recovered from COVID-19.

This chain uses TRBV6-1 with TRBJ1-1; D remains unclear. Between the trimmed V and J ends, which lost 3 bases and 3 bases, there was a span of 20 bases. The length of the CDR3 is 17 residues. Per the germline V gene, CDR1 is MNHNS and CDR2 is SASEGT. The CDR3 coding sequence is TGTGCCAGCAGTGAGATGCGGGTACTTCGTTGGGACACTGAAGCTTTCTTT. It specifies CASSEMRVLRWDTEAFF.

The chain has TRBV18 and TRBJ1-5; the D gene is possibly TRBD1 (5 bases). Germline V gene data show CDR1 as KGHSH and CDR2 as LQKENI. The CDR3 runs to 16 residues. V dropped 4 bases and J dropped 3 bases, with 16 bases sitting between them. For the CDR3, the DNA is TGTGCCAGCTCACTCAGACAGCTGGGGTACAATCAGCCCCAGCATTTT. Protein product: CASSLRQLGYNQPQHF.

The chain has TRBV28 and TRBJ2-6; D remains ambiguous. With 6 bases removed from V and 0 bases from J, the gap between germline ends came to 12 bases. The CDR3 is made up of 16 amino acids. The germline CDR1 and CDR2 sequences are MDHEN and SYDVKM. The chain's CDR3 is CASSLFRASGANVLTF. The CDR3 region has the DNA TGTGCCAGCAGCCTGTTTAGAGCCTCTGGGGCCAACGTCCTGACTTTC.

The chain recombines TRBV6-5 with TRBJ1-4; perhaps TRBD1 as D (6 bases). The germline V gene encodes CDR1 MNHEY and CDR2 SVGAGI. The V and J ends lost 1 base and 8 bases respectively, with 14 bases between them. This CDR3 comprises 15 residues. The CDR3 reads CASSYYGTIVEKLFF. The CDR3 DNA follows: TGTGCCAGCAGTTACTATGGGACAATAGTGGAAAAACTGTTTTTT.

The rearrangement joins TRBV29-1 to TRBJ2-1; tentative D call: TRBD1 (5 bases). The CDR3 loop spans 11 amino acids. Trimming stripped 8 bases from V and 8 bases from J, with 13 bases between. The germline V gene encodes CDR1 SQVTM and CDR2 ANQGSEA. The CDR3 sequence: CSLRGSYEQFF. In DNA, the CDR3 is TGCAGCCTAAGGGGATCGTATGAGCAGTTCTTC.

The rearrangement links TRBV6-2 or TRBV6-3 to TRBJ1-4; D unclear. The CDR3 has 14 residues. Trimming took off 2 bases at V and 13 bases at J, with 17 bases between the two ends. CDR1 and CDR2 from the germline V gene are MNHEY and SVGEGT. The DNA of the CDR3 is TGTGCCAGCAGTTACGTTCGGGCGGTCGGAGGACTGTTTTTT. Protein sequence: CASSYVRAVGGLFF.

Only one count was recorded for this clone. The gene calls are TRBV5-5 and TRBJ1-1, with no clear D. Germline V gives CDR1 SGHKS, CDR2 YYEKEE (reference sequence). The CDR3 loop spans 13 amino acids. The germline V and J ends were trimmed by 3 bases and 0 bases, with 6 bases remaining between them. The CDR3 spells CASSSFMNTEAFF. The CDR3 coding sequence is TGTGCCAGCAGCTCCTTTATGAACACTGAAGCTTTCTTT.

The chain recombines TRBV2 with TRBJ2-7, with 7 nucleotides matching TRBD1. Germline loops: CDR1 SNHLY, CDR2 FYNNEI. The CDR3 is 14 amino acids. The ends lost 6 bases at V and 0 bases at J; junction bases unmatched: 5. The CDR3 sequence is CASRIQGSSYEQYF. CDR3 in DNA: TGTGCCAGCAGGATACAGGGGTCCTCCTACGAGCAGTACTTC.

This rearrangement joins TRBV5-1 to TRBJ2-2; 7 nucleotides agree with TRBD1. In germline, CDR1 is SGHRS, CDR2 YFSETQ. J gave up 6 bases and V 3 bases, and 5 bases lay outside the gene matches. CDR3 size: 14 residues. CDR3 sequence: CASSYDRVAGELFF. CDR3 nucleotides: TGCGCCAGCAGCTACGACAGGGTGGCCGGGGAGCTGTTTTTT.

This clone was recorded a few times. CDR3 sequence reads: CASSIAGVVSTGELFF. The DNA for the CDR3 is TGCGCCAGCAGCATCGCAGGGGTGGTAAGCACCGGGGAGCTGTTTTTT. The chain uses TRBV5-1 and TRBJ2-2; perhaps TRBD1 as D (6 bases). Germline V gene lookup returns CDR1 SGHRS and CDR2 YFSETQ. The CDR3 loop spans 16 amino acids. Trimming removed 4 bases from V and 4 bases from J, with 17 bases in between.

This rearrangement joins TRBV5-1 to TRBJ2-7, with D possibly TRBD1 on 5 matching bases. Trimming stripped 6 bases from V and 5 bases from J, with 18 bases between. This CDR3 region has 14 residues. Looked up from germline, CDR1 is SGHRS and CDR2 is YFSETQ. The CDR3 protein is CASTPGQGNHEQYF. The CDR3 region has the DNA TGCGCCAGCACCCCTGGGCAGGGAAACCACGAGCAGTACTTC.

V is TRBV27 and J is TRBJ1-2, with 7 nucleotides matching TRBD1. CDR3 length: 16 residues. Germline-derived CDR1 and CDR2 are MNHEY and SMNVEV (reference sequence). V was pared by 5 bases and J by 3 bases, with 12 bases of the junction left unmatched. CDR3 DNA: TGTGCCAGCAGTCCCCTGAAGGAGGGGGCTGACTATGGCTACACCTTC. Its translation is CASSPLKEGADYGYTF.

The chain couples TRBV4-3 to TRBJ2-7, with TRBD1 matching over 8 bases. J gave up 4 bases and V 4 bases, and 12 bases lay outside the gene matches. Germline V gives CDR1 LGHNA, CDR2 YSLEER. The CDR3 has 16 amino acids. The chain's CDR3 is CASSPMGAGGTYEQYF. The DNA for the CDR3 is TGCGCCAGCAGCCCGATGGGGGCAGGGGGCACGTACGAGCAGTACTTC.

The chain couples TRBV29-1 to TRBJ1-5; D not certain. The V gene lost 2 bases and the J gene lost 7 bases, with 12 bases spanning the gap. Germline V lookup: CDR1 SQVTM, CDR2 ANQGSEA. The CDR3 contains 13 residues. CDR3 protein: CSVEREVGQPQHF. DNA of the CDR3: TGCAGCGTTGAAAGGGAGGTTGGCCAGCCCCAGCATTTT.

The chain combines TRBV13 with TRBJ2-7, with 7 bases identical to TRBD2. J lost 3 bases, V lost 0 bases, and 5 bases had no gene match. This CDR3 is built from 15 residues. Looked up from germline, CDR1 is PRHDT and CDR2 is FYEKMQ (reference sequence). The CDR3 sequence: CASSLGAASGYEQYF. In DNA, the CDR3 is TGTGCCAGCAGCTTAGGCGCGGCTAGCGGCTACGAGCAGTACTTC.

The chain couples TRBV24-1 to TRBJ2-4, with D hard to call. The germline gives CDR1 KGHDR, CDR2 SFDVKD. V dropped 5 bases and J dropped 0 bases, with 7 bases sitting between them. The CDR3 has 14 residues. The CDR3 DNA sequence: TGTGCCACCAGTGTAATCTTAGCCAAAAACATTCAGTACTTC. This translates into CATSVILAKNIQYF.